This entry describes one TCR beta chain. Its antigen is currently unknown. The sample originates from a study of cytomegalovirus exposure and HLA in healthy donors. General study points: HLA-A and HLA-B allele assignments for most subjects were reportedly predicted accurately using TCR beta sequences. Prior analysis indicated that the majority of TCR beta V segments exhibited productivity approximately 90% or approximately 30% of the time.

In the PCR, 60 Vbeta and 13 Jbeta primers were used. Here immunoSEQ multiplex PCR was the method, and the copy in TCRdb shows in-frame clones only, minus some. This table lists 100,000 to 150,000 clones. Source material: PBMCs. This TCR was recovered from a man aged 18-30 years in good health and CMV-seronegative.

This chain's CDR3 is CATGQGATQYF. The CDR3 DNA follows: TGTGCCACCGGACAGGGAGCGACCCAGTACTTC. The chain combines TRBV19 with TRBJ2-5; the match to TRBD1 covers 8 bases. In germline, CDR1 is LNHDA, CDR2 SQIVND (reference sequence). This CDR3 has 11 residues. V was pared by 10 bases and J by 7 bases, with 5 bases of the junction left unmatched.